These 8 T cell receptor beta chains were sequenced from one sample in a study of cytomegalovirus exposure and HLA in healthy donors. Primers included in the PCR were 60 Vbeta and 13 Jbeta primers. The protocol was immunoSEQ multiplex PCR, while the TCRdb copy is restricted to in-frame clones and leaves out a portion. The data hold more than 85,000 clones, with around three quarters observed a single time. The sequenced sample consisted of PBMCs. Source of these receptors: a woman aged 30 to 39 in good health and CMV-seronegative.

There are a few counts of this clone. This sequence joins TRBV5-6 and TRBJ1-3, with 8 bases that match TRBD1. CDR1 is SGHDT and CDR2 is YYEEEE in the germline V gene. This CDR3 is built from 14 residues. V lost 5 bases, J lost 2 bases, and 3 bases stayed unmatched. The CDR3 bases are TGTGCCAGCAGTTGGACAGGGACTGGAAACACCATATATTTT. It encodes CASSWTGTGNTIYF.

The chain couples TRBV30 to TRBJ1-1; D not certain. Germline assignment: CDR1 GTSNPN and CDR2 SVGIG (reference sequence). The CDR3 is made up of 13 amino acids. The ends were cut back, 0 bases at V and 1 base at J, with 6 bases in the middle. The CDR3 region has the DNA TGTGCCTGGAGTGTCGCGAAGAACACTGAAGCTTTCTTT. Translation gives CAWSVAKNTEAFF.

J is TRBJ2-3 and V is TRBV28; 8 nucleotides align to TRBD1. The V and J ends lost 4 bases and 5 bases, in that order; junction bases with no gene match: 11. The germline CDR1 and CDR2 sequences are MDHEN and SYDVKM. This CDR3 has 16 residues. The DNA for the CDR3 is TGTGCCAGCAGTTCGCTCCGGGACAGGAGGCGAGATACGCAGTATTTT. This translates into CASSSLRDRRRDTQYF.

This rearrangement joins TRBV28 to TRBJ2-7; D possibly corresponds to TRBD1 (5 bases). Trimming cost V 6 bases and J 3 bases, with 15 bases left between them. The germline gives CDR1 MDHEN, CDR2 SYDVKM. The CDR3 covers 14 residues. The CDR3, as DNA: TGTGCCAGCAGGTTAAGGGGAAACATCTACGAGCAGTACTTC. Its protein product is CASRLRGNIYEQYF.

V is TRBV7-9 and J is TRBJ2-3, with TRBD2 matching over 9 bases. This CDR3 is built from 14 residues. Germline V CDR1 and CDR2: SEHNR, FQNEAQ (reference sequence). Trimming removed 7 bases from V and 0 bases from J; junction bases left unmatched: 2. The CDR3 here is CASKGLASTDTQYF. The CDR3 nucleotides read TGTGCCAGCAAGGGACTAGCCAGCACAGATACGCAGTATTTT.

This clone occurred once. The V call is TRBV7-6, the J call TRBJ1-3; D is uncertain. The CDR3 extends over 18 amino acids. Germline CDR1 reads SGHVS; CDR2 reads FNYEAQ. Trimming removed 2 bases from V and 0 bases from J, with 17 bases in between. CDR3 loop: CASSLLPLSSSSGNTIYF. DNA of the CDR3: TGTGCCAGCAGCTTACTCCCCCTTAGTTCGAGCTCTGGAAACACCATATATTTT. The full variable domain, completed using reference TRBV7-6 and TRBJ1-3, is GAGVSQSPRYKVTKRGQDVALRCDPISGHVSLYWYRQALGQGPEFLTYFNYEAQQDKSGLPNDRFSAERPEGSISTLTIQRTEQRDSAMYRCASSLLPLSSSSGNTIYFGEGSWLTVV.

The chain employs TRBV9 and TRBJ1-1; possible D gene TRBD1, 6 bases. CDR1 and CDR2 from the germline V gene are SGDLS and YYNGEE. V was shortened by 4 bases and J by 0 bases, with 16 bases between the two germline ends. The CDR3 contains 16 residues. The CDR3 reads CASSPGTGQLNTEAFF. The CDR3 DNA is TGTGCCAGCAGCCCTGGAACAGGGCAGCTGAACACTGAAGCTTTCTTT.

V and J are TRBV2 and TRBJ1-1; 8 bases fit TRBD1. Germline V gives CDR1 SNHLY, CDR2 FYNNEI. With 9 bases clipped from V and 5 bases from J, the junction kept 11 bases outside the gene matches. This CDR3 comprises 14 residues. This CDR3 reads CASIPDRVGTEAFF. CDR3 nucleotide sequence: TGTGCCAGTATCCCGGACAGGGTGGGAACTGAAGCTTTCTTT.